Below, 4 T cell receptor beta chains from the same sample are listed, as sequenced in a study of shared clonotypes between healthy human individuals. The protocol was immunoSEQ multiplex PCR, while the TCRdb copy is restricted to in-frame clones and leaves out a portion. The sample carries roughly 2 million clones, roughly 94% recorded once. The sequencing sample was made of naive CD4+ T cells sorted from blood. Subset described: CD45RA+ positively selected. The receptor set was obtained from a man aged 18 to 29 in good health.

The gene calls are TRBV27 and TRBJ2-7, with 8 positions matching TRBD2. The germline gives CDR1 MNHEY, CDR2 SMNVEV (reference sequence). Trimming at V came to 6 bases and at J to 0 bases, leaving 7 bases not matched to a gene. This CDR3 spans 15 amino acids. The CDR3 is CASSGSGTGSYEQYF. The CDR3 DNA sequence: TGTGCCAGCAGCGGTAGCGGGACTGGCTCCTACGAGCAGTACTTC.

The rearrangement links TRBV2 to TRBJ2-6; no definite D call. Germline loops: CDR1 SNHLY, CDR2 FYNNEI. The CDR3 is 12 residues long. V was shortened by 2 bases and J by 5 bases, with 1 base between the two germline ends. The DNA for the CDR3 is TGTGCCAGCAGTGAATGGGCCAACGTCCTGACTTTC. Amino acid sequence: CASSEWANVLTF.

This rearrangement joins TRBV6-1 to TRBJ1-2; the match to TRBD1 covers 7 bases. Germline loops: CDR1 MNHNS, CDR2 SASEGT. Trimming took 4 bases from V and 4 from J; bases not matched to a gene: 6. The CDR3 loop spans 14 amino acids. CDR3 sequence: CASSAQQGSYGYTF. The CDR3 region has the DNA TGTGCCAGCAGTGCTCAACAGGGGAGCTATGGCTACACCTTC.

This chain joins TRBV19 and TRBJ2-3, with 7 bases fitting TRBD1. Unmatched junction bases numbered 6, after V lost 6 bases and J lost 0 bases. Germline lookup yields CDR1 LNHDA and CDR2 SQIVND (reference sequence). The CDR3 sequence is 15 residues long. The CDR3 DNA sequence: TGTGCCAGTAGAGACAGGGAATATAGCACAGATACGCAGTATTTT. It yields the protein CASRDREYSTDTQYF.